The clone carrying this T cell receptor (beta chain) appeared a few times. The data were obtained in a study of blood T cell repertoires in COVID-19. CDR3 size: 13 residues. Trimming took 6 bases from V and 6 from J; bases not matched to a gene: 5. The V gene's germline CDR1 is LNHDA and CDR2 SQIVND (reference sequence). Data came from immunoSEQ multiplex PCR; TCRdb stores just in-frame clones and leaves some out. The sample has more than 85,000 clones; roughly 84% are singletons. The sequence was collected from a woman aged 55 to 70 with acute or convalescent COVID-19. The chain joins TRBV19 to TRBJ2-1; 7 bases map to TRBD1. The sequencing sample was made of peripheral blood. CDR3: CASRKQGSNEQFF. The CDR3 nucleotides read TGTGCCAGTAGGAAACAGGGGAGCAATGAGCAGTTCTTC.